This is a list of T cell receptor beta chains from one sample in a study of T cells after posttransplantation cyclophosphamide. The assay was immunoSEQ multiplex PCR, and TCRdb's table has in-frame clones only and misses some. The table records 25,000 to 35,000 clones, 85% to 95% of them present only once. The sequencing sample was made of naive CD4+ T cells sorted from PBMCs. The receptors derive from an older woman in good health, CMV-negative, and a related stem cell transplant donor. Each CDR3 is given with its conserved first and last residue. A D gene is named only where the DNA matches it firmly. Size tells how often a clone was seen (once, few, many) or the class of an expanded clone, and some rows leave it out.

j_gene	len	v_gene	d_gene	abundance	CDR3nt	CDR3aa
TRBJ2-7	16	TRBV4-2	TRBD2	-	TGTGCCAGCAGCCAATCGCTTACCGGGACTACCTACGAGCAGTACTTC	CASSQSLTGTTYEQYF
TRBJ1-4	14	TRBV7-2	TRBD1	-	TGTGCCAGCAGTAGACAGGGGTATAGTGAAAAACTGTTTTTT	CASSRQGYSEKLFF
TRBJ2-2	16	TRBV28	-	-	TGTGCCAGCAGTTTATCCCCAGGGGCGTACACCGGGGAGCTGTTTTTT	CASSLSPGAYTGELFF
TRBJ1-5	15	TRBV18	-	-	TGTGCCAGCTCAGCAGGACGGGATAGCAATCAGCCCCAGCATTTT	CASSAGRDSNQPQHF
TRBJ2-1	16	TRBV18	TRBD1	-	TGTGCCAGCTCACCGTTCGGACAGGGGGCGGGTAATGAGCAGTTCTTC	CASSPFGQGAGNEQFF
TRBJ1-3	16	TRBV6-5	-	-	TGTGCCAGTAGTTACTCCGGACAGAGAACTGGAAACACCATATATTTT	CASSYSGQRTGNTIYF
TRBJ1-4	16	TRBV7-2	TRBD1	few	TGTGCCAGCAGCTCGGCCGGGACAGGGGTAGGGGAAAAACTGTTTTTT	CASSSAGTGVGEKLFF
TRBJ2-2	12	TRBV9	-	-	TGTGCCAGCAGCCCCCGAGGCCGGGAGCTGTTTTTT	CASSPRGRELFF
TRBJ2-3	18	TRBV4-3	TRBD2	-	TGCGCCAGCAGCCAAGATCGGGGACTAGCGGGGGGTTGGGATACGCAGTATTTT	CASSQDRGLAGGWDTQYF
TRBJ2-1	14	TRBV7-2	-	-	TGTGCCAGCAGCTTAGAAGCTAGCGCTAATGAGCAGTTCTTC	CASSLEASANEQFF
TRBJ2-2	16	TRBV9	TRBD1	-	TGTGCCAGCAGAGCAGGACAGGGGGTTAACACCGGGGAGCTGTTTTTT	CASRAGQGVNTGELFF
TRBJ2-3	13	TRBV6-6	-	once	TGTGCCAGCAGCCCCGGAGGGACAGATACGCAGTATTTT	CASSPGGTDTQYF
TRBJ2-5	13	TRBV6-5	-	-	TGTGCCAGCAGTTACTTTAGGGGTCAGACCCAGTACTTC	CASSYFRGQTQYF
TRBJ1-1	15	TRBV5-1	TRBD1	-	TGCGCCAGCAGGTTCCCAGGACAGGGGAACACTGAAGCTTTCTTT	CASRFPGQGNTEAFF
TRBJ2-1	16	TRBV7-2	TRBD2	-	TGTGCCAGCAGCTCACTAGCGGGGGGGCCTCACAATGAGCAGTTCTTC	CASSSLAGGPHNEQFF
TRBJ1-1	14	TRBV5-1	-	-	TGCGCCAGCAGCTTGGGTGAGGGTCACACTGAAGCTTTCTTT	CASSLGEGHTEAFF
TRBJ1-1	15	TRBV28	TRBD1	-	TGTGCCAGCAGTTTAGCCGGGACAGGGCGCCCTGAAGCTTTCTTT	CASSLAGTGRPEAFF
TRBJ1-1	14	TRBV6-1	TRBD1	few	TGTGCCAGCAGTGCAACAGGGGGGAACACTGAAGCTTTCTTT	CASSATGGNTEAFF
TRBJ2-6	14	TRBV28	TRBD1	-	TGTGCCAGCAGCCCCGGACAGGGCCCCAACGTCCTGACTTTC	CASSPGQGPNVLTF
TRBJ1-1	13	TRBV2	-	few	TGTGCCAGCAATCCGGTCCTGGCGGCTGAAGCTTTCTTT	CASNPVLAAEAFF
TRBJ1-2	15	TRBV11-3	-	once	TGTGCCAGCAGCTTAGGATCGGGCAGGGTCTATGGCTACACCTTC	CASSLGSGRVYGYTF
TRBJ2-7	14	TRBV9	-	-	TGTGCCAGCAGCGTAGCTTGGGGCCAGGTCGAGCAGTACTTC	CASSVAWGQVEQYF
TRBJ1-3	19	TRBV18	-	once	TGTGCCAGCTCACCTAACCCCTTCACGGGTTCAATCTCTGGAAACACCATATATTTT	CASSPNPFTGSISGNTIYF
TRBJ1-6	13	TRBV30	TRBD1	-	TGTGCCTGGTCGGGACAGGCGAATTCACCCCTCCACTTT	CAWSGQANSPLHF
TRBJ1-6	14	TRBV6-5	-	-	TGTGCCAGCAGTTGGGGGGGTATCAATTCACCCCTCCACTTT	CASSWGGINSPLHF
TRBJ2-7	12	TRBV6-5	-	-	TGTGCCAGCAGAACCGGAGACTACGAGCAGTACTTC	CASRTGDYEQYF
TRBJ1-1	17	TRBV6-1	TRBD1	-	TGTGCCAGCAGTGAGGAGGGACAGGGCAAAGGGTACACTGAAGCTTTCTTT	CASSEEGQGKGYTEAFF
TRBJ2-2	15	TRBV5-1	TRBD1	-	TGCGCCAGCACAACGGACAGGGGTGACACCGGGGAGCTGTTTTTT	CASTTDRGDTGELFF
TRBJ2-7	13	TRBV19	TRBD2	once	TGTGCCAGTAGAGGGACTACCTCCTACGAGCAGTACTTC	CASRGTTSYEQYF
TRBJ2-5	13	TRBV28	-	-	TGTGCCAGCAGTAGGGACATTGTGGAGACCCAGTACTTC	CASSRDIVETQYF
TRBJ2-1	12	TRBV19	-	once	TGTGCCAGTAGTACTCGCGGGAATGAGCAGTTCTTC	CASSTRGNEQFF
TRBJ1-3	13	TRBV25-1	-	-	TGTGCCAGCAGTGTAATCTCTGGAAACACCATATATTTT	CASSVISGNTIYF